This T cell receptor beta chain was retrieved from a study of blood T cell repertoires in COVID-19. Study overall: Acute-phase and convalescent COVID-19 samples originated in the United States, Italy and Spain. PBMCs, B-cell-depleted T cells, or T cells provided the cDNA or gDNA that made up the material.

Authors' methods: Reference gene primer amplification gave estimated nucleated cell counts. Sequencing used immunoSEQ multiplex PCR; TCRdb keeps in-frame clones, though not all of them. V and J calls and clone size come straight from that table; D and trimming were deduced from the DNA. The sample yields about 300,000 clones, more than 75% seen once. V lost 1 base and J 8 bases, leaving 14 bases between the germline ends. Germline V gene sequence: CDR1 SEHNR, CDR2 FQNEAQ (reference sequence). The length of the CDR3 is 14 residues. The source is an older man with acute or convalescent COVID-19. The sequenced sample consisted of peripheral blood. The chain uses TRBV7-9 and TRBJ1-1; the D is unclear. The CDR3 here is CASSLGRAGYEAFF. The CDR3 DNA is TGTGCCAGCAGCTTAGGGCGGGCGGGGTACGAAGCTTTCTTT.